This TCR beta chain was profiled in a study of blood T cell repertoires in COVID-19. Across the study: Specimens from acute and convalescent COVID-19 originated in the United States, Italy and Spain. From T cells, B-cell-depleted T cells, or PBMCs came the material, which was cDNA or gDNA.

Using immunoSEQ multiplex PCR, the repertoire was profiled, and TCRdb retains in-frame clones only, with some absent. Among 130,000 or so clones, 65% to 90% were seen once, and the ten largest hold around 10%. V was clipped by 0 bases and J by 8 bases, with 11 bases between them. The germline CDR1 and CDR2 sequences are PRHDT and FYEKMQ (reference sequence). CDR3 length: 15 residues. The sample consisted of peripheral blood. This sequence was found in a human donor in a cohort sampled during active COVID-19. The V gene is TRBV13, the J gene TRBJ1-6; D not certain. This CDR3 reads CASSLGGGRYSPLHF. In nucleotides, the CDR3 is TGTGCCAGCAGCTTAGGGGGAGGAAGATATTCACCCCTCCACTTT.